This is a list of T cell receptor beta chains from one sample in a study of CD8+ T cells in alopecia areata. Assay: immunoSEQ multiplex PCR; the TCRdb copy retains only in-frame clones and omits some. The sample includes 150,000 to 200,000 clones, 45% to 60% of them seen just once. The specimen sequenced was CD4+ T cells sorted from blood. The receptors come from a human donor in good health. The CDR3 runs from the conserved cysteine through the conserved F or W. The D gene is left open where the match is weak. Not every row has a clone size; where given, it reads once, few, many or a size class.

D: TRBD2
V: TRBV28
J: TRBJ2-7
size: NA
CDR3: CASSSSGRPSYEQYF
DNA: TGTGCCAGCAGTTCCAGCGGGAGACCCTCCTACGAGCAGTACTTC

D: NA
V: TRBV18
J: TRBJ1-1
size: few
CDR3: CASSPQGGTEAFF
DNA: TGTGCCAGCTCACCACAGGGAGGCACTGAAGCTTTCTTT

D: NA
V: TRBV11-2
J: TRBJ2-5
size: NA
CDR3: CASSDYQYQETQYF
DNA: TGTGCCAGCAGTGACTATCAGTACCAAGAGACCCAGTACTTC

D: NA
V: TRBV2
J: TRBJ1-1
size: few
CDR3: CASSRDRIPEAFF
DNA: TGTGCCAGCAGCCGGGACCGGATCCCTGAAGCTTTCTTT

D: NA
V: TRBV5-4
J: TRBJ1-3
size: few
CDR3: CASSRGSGNTIYF
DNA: TGTGCCAGCAGCAGGGGCTCGGGAAACACCATATATTTT

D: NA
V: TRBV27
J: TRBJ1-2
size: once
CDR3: CANTTGGAPANYGYTF
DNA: TGTGCTAACACCACGGGAGGGGCGCCAGCTAACTATGGCTACACCTTC

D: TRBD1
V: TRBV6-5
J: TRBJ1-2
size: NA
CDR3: CASSRDRGLYGYTF
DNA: TGTGCCAGCAGCCGAGACAGGGGGTTGTATGGCTACACCTTC

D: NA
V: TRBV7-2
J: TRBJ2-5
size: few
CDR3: CASTTNAQETQYF
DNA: TGTGCCAGCACCACCAACGCTCAAGAGACCCAGTACTTC

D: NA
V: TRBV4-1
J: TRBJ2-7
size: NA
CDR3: CASSPAVGVGYEQYF
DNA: TGCGCCAGCAGCCCCGCGGTCGGCGTAGGGTACGAGCAGTACTTC

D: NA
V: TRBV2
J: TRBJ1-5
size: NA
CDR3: CASSSRGLSNQPQHF
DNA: TGTGCCAGCAGCTCGCGGGGGCTCAGCAATCAGCCCCAGCATTTT

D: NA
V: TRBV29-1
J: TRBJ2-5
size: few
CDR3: CSAAGRAWTQYF
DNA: TGCAGCGCGGCCGGCCGGGCGTGGACCCAGTACTTC

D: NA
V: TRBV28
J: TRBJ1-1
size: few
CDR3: CASRRGGTEAFF
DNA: TGTGCCAGCAGGAGGGGCGGCACTGAAGCTTTCTTT

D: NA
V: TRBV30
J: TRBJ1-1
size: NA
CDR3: CAWSVGGTGGTEAFF
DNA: TGTGCCTGGAGTGTAGGGGGGACGGGCGGCACTGAAGCTTTCTTT

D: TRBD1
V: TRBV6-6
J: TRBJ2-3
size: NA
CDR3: CASSPRDRGTDTQYF
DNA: TGTGCCAGCAGTCCCCGGGACAGGGGTACAGATACGCAGTATTTT

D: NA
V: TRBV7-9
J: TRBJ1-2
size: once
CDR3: CASNQQGDGYTF
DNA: TGTGCCAGCAACCAACAGGGAGATGGCTACACCTTC

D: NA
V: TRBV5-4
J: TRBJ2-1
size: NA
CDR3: CASSPGGAGSRYNEQFF
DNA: TGTGCCAGCAGCCCTGGAGGGGCTGGGAGTCGCTACAATGAGCAGTTCTTC

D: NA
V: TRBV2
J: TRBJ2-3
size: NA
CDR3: CASSNTDTQYF
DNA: TGTGCCAGCAGCAATACAGATACGCAGTATTTT

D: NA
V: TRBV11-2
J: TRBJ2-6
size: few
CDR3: CASKEASGANVLTF
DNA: TGTGCCAGCAAAGAGGCCTCTGGGGCCAACGTCCTGACTTTC

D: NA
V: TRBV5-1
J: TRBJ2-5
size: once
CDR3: CASRTLILQETQYF
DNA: TGCGCCAGCAGAACCCTGATACTCCAAGAGACCCAGTACTTC

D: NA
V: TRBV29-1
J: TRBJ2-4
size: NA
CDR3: CSVFPDPLPKNIQYF
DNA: TGCAGCGTTTTCCCTGACCCGCTACCCAAAAACATTCAGTACTTC

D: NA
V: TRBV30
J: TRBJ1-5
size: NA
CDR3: CAWRDQPQHF
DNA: TGTGCCTGGAGGGATCAGCCCCAGCATTTT

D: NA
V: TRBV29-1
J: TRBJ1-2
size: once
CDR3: CSVEDLVWDYGYTF
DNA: TGCAGCGTTGAAGATTTGGTCTGGGACTATGGCTACACCTTC

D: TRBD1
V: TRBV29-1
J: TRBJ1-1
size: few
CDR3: CSVRDRGNTEAFF
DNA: TGCAGCGTCAGGGACAGGGGCAACACTGAAGCTTTCTTT

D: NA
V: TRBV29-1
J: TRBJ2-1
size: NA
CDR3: CSVRDRLFEQFF
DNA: TGCAGCGTTCGGGACCGACTTTTTGAGCAGTTCTTC

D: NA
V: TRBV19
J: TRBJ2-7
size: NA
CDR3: CASTPGQGVGKSGSYEQYF
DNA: TGTGCCAGTACCCCGGGGCAGGGTGTCGGCAAATCGGGCTCCTACGAGCAGTACTTC

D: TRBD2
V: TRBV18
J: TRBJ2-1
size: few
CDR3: CASSPLTSGNNEQFF
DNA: TGTGCCAGCTCACCATTGACTAGCGGAAACAATGAGCAGTTCTTC

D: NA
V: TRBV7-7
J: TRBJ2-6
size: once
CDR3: CASSGRQTSSGANVLTF
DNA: TGTGCCAGCAGCGGACGACAGACCAGCTCTGGGGCCAACGTCCTGACTTTC

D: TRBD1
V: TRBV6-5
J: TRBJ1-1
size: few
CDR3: CASRRDRANTEAFF
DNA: TGTGCCAGCAGAAGGGACAGGGCGAACACTGAAGCTTTCTTT

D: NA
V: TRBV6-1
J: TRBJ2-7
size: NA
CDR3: CASSEDGGASYEQYF
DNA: TGTGCCAGCAGTGAAGATGGGGGCGCATCCTACGAGCAGTACTTC

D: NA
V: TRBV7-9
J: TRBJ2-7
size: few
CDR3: CASSRGGEQYF
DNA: TGTGCCAGCAGCAGGGGTGGCGAGCAGTACTTC

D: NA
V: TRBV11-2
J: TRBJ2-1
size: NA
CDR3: CASSFSGSSYNEQFF
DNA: TGTGCCAGCAGCTTTTCCGGTAGCTCCTACAATGAGCAGTTCTTC

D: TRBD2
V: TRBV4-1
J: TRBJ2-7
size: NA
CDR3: CASSQGTLGLAGGEQYF
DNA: TGCGCCAGCAGCCAAGGGACCTTGGGGCTAGCGGGAGGCGAGCAGTACTTC

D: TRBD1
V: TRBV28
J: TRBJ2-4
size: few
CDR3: CAVTGTVRNIQYF
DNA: TGTGCAGTAACCGGGACAGTTCGAAACATTCAGTACTTC

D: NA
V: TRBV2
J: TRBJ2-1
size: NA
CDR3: CASKGKSSYNEQFF
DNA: TGTGCCAGCAAGGGCAAGAGCTCCTACAATGAGCAGTTCTTC

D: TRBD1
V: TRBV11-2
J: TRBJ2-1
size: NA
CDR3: CASRRTGGSYNEQFF
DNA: TGTGCCAGCAGACGTACAGGGGGGTCCTACAATGAGCAGTTCTTC

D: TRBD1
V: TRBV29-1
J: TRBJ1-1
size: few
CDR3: CSVGGTVANTEAFF
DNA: TGCAGCGTTGGAGGGACAGTAGCGAACACTGAAGCTTTCTTT

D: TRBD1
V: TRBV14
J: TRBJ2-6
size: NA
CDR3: CASSLGQSGANVLTF
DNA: TGTGCCAGCAGCCTGGGACAGTCTGGGGCCAACGTCCTGACTTTC

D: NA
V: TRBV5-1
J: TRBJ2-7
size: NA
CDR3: CASSIGGRKNEQYF
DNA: TGCGCCAGCAGCATTGGGGGACGGAAGAACGAGCAGTACTTC

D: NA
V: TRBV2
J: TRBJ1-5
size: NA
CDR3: CASNRDPYQPQHF
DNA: TGTGCCAGCAACAGGGACCCTTATCAGCCCCAGCATTTT

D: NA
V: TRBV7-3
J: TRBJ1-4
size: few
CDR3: CASSLMGGFGEKLFF
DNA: TGTGCCAGCAGCTTAATGGGCGGGTTCGGTGAAAAACTGTTTTTT

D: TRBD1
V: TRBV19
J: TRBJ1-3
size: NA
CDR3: CASKGQPGNTIYF
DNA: TGTGCCAGTAAGGGACAGCCGGGAAACACCATATATTTT

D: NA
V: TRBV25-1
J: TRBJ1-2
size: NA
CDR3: CASSESDSLSGYTF
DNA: TGTGCCAGCAGTGAATCGGACAGTCTCAGTGGCTACACCTTC

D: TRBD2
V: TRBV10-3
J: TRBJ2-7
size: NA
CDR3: CASTSGTYEQYF
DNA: TGTGCCAGCACTAGCGGTACCTACGAGCAGTACTTC

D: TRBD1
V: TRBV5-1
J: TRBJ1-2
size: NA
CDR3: CASSSAGGNYGYTF
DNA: TGCGCCAGCAGCTCAGCAGGGGGCAACTATGGCTACACCTTC

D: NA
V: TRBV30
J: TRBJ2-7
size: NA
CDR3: CAWGPPGSEQYF
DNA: TGTGCCTGGGGACCCCCAGGGTCCGAGCAGTACTTC

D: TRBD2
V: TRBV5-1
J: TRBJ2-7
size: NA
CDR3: CASSGGLAGESEQYF
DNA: TGCGCCAGCAGCGGGGGACTAGCGGGAGAATCGGAGCAGTACTTC

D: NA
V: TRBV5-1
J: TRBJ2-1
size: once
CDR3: CASSLGSQANEQFF
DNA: TGCGCCAGCAGCTTGGGGAGCCAGGCCAATGAGCAGTTCTTC

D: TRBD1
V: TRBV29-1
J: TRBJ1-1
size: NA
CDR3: CSVEERQGHEAFF
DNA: TGCAGCGTTGAAGAAAGACAGGGCCATGAAGCTTTCTTT